This record concerns one T cell receptor (beta chain) sequence. Its target is unknown. This sample was taken from a study of T cells in Graves' hyperthyroidism and ophthalmopathy. Overall study findings and caveats: In validation, the model predicted ophthalmopathy. These predictions came a median roughly 7.1 months before onset.

The ends lost 8 bases at V and 4 bases at J; junction bases unmatched: 13. The CDR3 length is 16 residues. CDR1 is MNHEY and CDR2 is SMNVEV in the germline V gene (reference sequence). The TCR beta CDR3 regions underwent amplification using RNA transcripts as the source. In the first-round RT-PCR of the TCR CDR3, the HTBI primer set was used. One entry per CDR3 protein results from TCRdb running MiXCR on the multiplex PCR reads. This sample has around 300,000 distinct CDR3 sequences, with approximately 14% found just once. The source is a woman in her twenties or thirties with Graves' hyperthyroidism. This chain joins TRBV27 and TRBJ1-2, with 10 nucleotides matching TRBD1. The sample consisted of blood. The CDR3 DNA reads as TGTGCCAGCTATTCCCCGGGACAGGGGACTTTCTATGGCTACACCTTC. Its protein product is CASYSPGQGTFYGYTF.